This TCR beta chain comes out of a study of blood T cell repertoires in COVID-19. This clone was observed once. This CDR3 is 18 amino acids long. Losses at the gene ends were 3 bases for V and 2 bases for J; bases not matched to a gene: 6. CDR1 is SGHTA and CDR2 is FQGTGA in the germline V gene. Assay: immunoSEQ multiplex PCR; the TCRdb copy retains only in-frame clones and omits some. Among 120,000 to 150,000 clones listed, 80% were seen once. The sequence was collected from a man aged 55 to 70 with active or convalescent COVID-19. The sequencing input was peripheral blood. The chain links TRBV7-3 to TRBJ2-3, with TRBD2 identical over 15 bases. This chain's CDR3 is CASSFGLAGGPNTDTQYF. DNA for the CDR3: TGTGCCAGCAGCTTCGGACTAGCGGGAGGGCCGAACACAGATACGCAGTATTTT.